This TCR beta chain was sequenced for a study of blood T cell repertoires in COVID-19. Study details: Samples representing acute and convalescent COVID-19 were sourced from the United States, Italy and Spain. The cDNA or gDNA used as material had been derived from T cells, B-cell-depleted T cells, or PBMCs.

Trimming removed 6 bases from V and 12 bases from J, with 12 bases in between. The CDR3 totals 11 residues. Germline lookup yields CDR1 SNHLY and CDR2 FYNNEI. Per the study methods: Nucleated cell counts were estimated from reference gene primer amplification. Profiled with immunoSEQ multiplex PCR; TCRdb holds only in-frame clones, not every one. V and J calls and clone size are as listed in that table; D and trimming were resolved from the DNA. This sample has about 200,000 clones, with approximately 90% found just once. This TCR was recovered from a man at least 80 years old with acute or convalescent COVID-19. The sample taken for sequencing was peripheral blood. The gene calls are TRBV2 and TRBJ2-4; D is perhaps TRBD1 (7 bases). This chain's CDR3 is CASSLRGAQYF. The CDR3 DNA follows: TGTGCCAGCAGCCTCAGGGGGGCTCAGTACTTC.